A single sample is the source of the 29 T cell receptor beta chains below, sequenced in a study of coeliac disease. Sequenced by immunoSEQ multiplex PCR; TCRdb stores in-frame clones only, minus some. The repertoire holds 5,000 or so clones, with about 65% as singletons. Input material: lamina propria lymphocytes from the gut. The receptors originated from a woman in her sixties or seventies with celiac disease.

The chain recombines TRBV5-8 with TRBJ2-5; a possible D gene is TRBD1 (6 bases). The last part of the DNA fits TRBJ2-7 better; the J call may be wrong. Germline V lookup: CDR1 SGHTS, CDR2 YDEGEE. CDR3 length: 18 amino acids. Here the CDR3 DNA reads TGTGCCAGCAGCTCGCTAACTCGGACCACACAGGGACCTTACGAGCAGTACTTC. Translating it yields CASSSLTRTTQGPYEQYF.

The chain combines TRBV15 with TRBJ2-7; 9 bases are a match to TRBD1. After removal of 2 bases from V and 5 bases from J, the junction contained 7 bases not matched to a gene. The CDR3 extends over 15 amino acids. In germline, CDR1 is LNHNV, CDR2 YYDKDF (reference sequence). CDR3 amino acids: CATSRWGQGDHEQYF. The CDR3 nucleotides are TGTGCCACCAGCAGATGGGGACAGGGAGACCACGAGCAGTACTTC.

The chain links TRBV30 to TRBJ2-5; unclear D gene. V lost 2 bases and J 0 bases, leaving 7 bases between the germline ends. The CDR3 covers 13 residues. From germline, CDR1 is GTSNPN and CDR2 SVGIG (reference sequence). This chain's CDR3 is CAWSQLNQETQYF. CDR3 DNA: TGTGCCTGGAGTCAACTAAACCAAGAGACCCAGTACTTC. Supplemented by reference TRBV30 and TRBJ2-5, the full variable domain reads SQTIHQWPATLVQPVGSPLSLECTVEGTSNPNLYWYRQAAGRGLQLLFYSVGIGQISSEVPQNLSASRPQDRQFILSSKKLLLSDSGFYLCAWSQLNQETQYFGPGTRLLVL.

V is TRBV4-3 and J is TRBJ1-2; the D is unclear. Germline CDR1 is LGHNA and CDR2 is YSLEER. V gave up 0 bases and J gave up 3 bases, with 20 bases separating them. This CDR3 has 18 residues. The CDR3 is CASSQDLAWSFGDYGYTF. In DNA, the CDR3 is TGCGCCAGCAGCCAAGATCTAGCCTGGTCCTTTGGAGACTATGGCTACACCTTC.

This clone was seen only a few times. CDR3 sequence (DNA): TGTGCCAGCAGTTTATACGCCGCTAGACCCGGGGAGCTGTTTTTT. Amino acids: CASSLYAARPGELFF. The chain has TRBV27 and TRBJ2-2; no clear D gene. V was cut by 1 base and J by 6 bases, with 12 bases left in between. CDR3 length: 15 amino acids. The germline CDR1 and CDR2 sequences are MNHEY and SMNVEV (reference sequence).

The V and J genes are TRBV10-3 and TRBJ2-5, with TRBD1 identical over 8 bases. The last part of the DNA fits TRBJ2-7 better; the J call may be wrong. CDR1 is ENHRY, CDR2 SYGVKD, per germline. This CDR3 has 15 residues. The CDR3 reads CAISEDRGYTYEQYF. The CDR3, as DNA: TGTGCCATCAGTGAAGACAGGGGTTATACTTACGAGCAGTACTTC.

The chain uses TRBV27 and TRBJ2-3; D perhaps matches TRBD1 (5 bases). The germline V gene has CDR1 MNHEY and CDR2 SMNVEV (reference sequence). There are 13 residues in the CDR3. The V end lost 5 bases, the J end lost 3 bases, and 9 bases lay between the germline ends. The CDR3 DNA is TGTGCCAGCAGTCAGGGAATTACAGATACGCAGTATTTT. Protein product: CASSQGITDTQYF.

This clone was seen a handful of times. An end of the junction differs from the germline gene, which may be a read error. V usage is TRBV7-9 and J usage is TRBJ2-7, with 7 nucleotides matching TRBD2. From germline, CDR1 is SEHNR and CDR2 FQNEAQ (reference sequence). The CDR3 is 12 amino acids. The CDR3 DNA is TGTGCCAGCAGCCTAGCGGAGTACGAGCAGTACTTC. It yields the protein CASSLAEYEQYF.

This clone has more than one count but fewer than ten. The chain joins TRBV27 to TRBJ1-1; 10 positions match TRBD1. With V trimmed by 6 bases and J by 3 bases, 4 bases remained unmatched. The CDR3 runs to 14 residues. Looked up from germline, CDR1 is MNHEY and CDR2 is SMNVEV (reference sequence). CDR3 bases: TGTGCCAGCAGGCATGGACAGGGGGACACTGAAGCTTTCTTT. Protein: CASRHGQGDTEAFF.

DNA for the CDR3: TGTGCCAGCAGCTTTGGGGAGCATCAGCCCCAGCATTTT. Translating it yields CASSFGEHQPQHF. The genes are TRBV7-3 and TRBJ1-5, with D hard to call. Germline CDR1 is SGHTA and CDR2 is FQGTGA. V lost 3 bases and J 5 bases, leaving 8 bases between the germline ends. The CDR3 runs to 13 residues.

This clone was seen only a few times. The CDR3 region is CAWSLAHNSYNEQFF. The CDR3 nucleotides are TGTGCCTGGAGCTTAGCACACAACTCCTACAATGAGCAGTTCTTC. The rearrangement links TRBV30 to TRBJ2-1; D remains ambiguous. V lost 3 bases and J 0 bases, leaving 12 bases between the germline ends. The length of the CDR3 is 15 residues. Germline V gene data show CDR1 as GTSNPN and CDR2 as SVGIG (reference sequence).

CDR3 sequence (DNA): TGCGCCAGCAGCTTAGGACTCAATCCTTCCGGGGCTAATGAAAAACTGTTTTTT. Amino acid sequence: CASSLGLNPSGANEKLFF. The rearrangement links TRBV5-1 to TRBJ1-4; D is unresolved. The V gene lost 2 bases and the J gene lost 3 bases, with 20 bases spanning the gap. The length of the CDR3 is 18 residues. Germline CDR1 is SGHRS and CDR2 is YFSETQ. Using reference TRBV5-1 and TRBJ1-4 for the parts outside the CDR3, the full variable domain is KAGVTQTPRYLIKTRGQQVTLSCSPISGHRSVSWYQQTPGQGLQFLFEYFSETQRNKGNFPGRFSGRQFSNSRSEMNVSTLELGDSALYLCASSLGLNPSGANEKLFFGSGTQLSVL.

The rearrangement uses TRBV7-7 and TRBJ1-6; D ambiguous. V shed 3 bases and J shed 10 bases, with 10 bases lying between them. The CDR3 length is 13 residues. Germline V gene lookup returns CDR1 SSHAT and CDR2 FNYEAQ (reference sequence). The CDR3 loop reads CASSLRVGSPLHF. As DNA, the CDR3 is TGTGCCAGCAGCTTGAGAGTCGGGTCACCCCTCCACTTT.

The chain recombines TRBV21-1 with TRBJ2-1; TRBD1, the table's D call, lacks a check against the DNA. TRBV21-1 is a documented pseudogene. This CDR3 is 16 amino acids long. The CDR3 bases are TGTGCCAGCAGCAAATGTGGAGACAGGGGTGACAATGAGCAGTTCTTC. Its translation: CASSKCGDRGDNEQFF.

The chain has TRBV28 and TRBJ1-2, with 10 nucleotides matching TRBD1. This CDR3 region has 17 residues. CDR1 MDHEN and CDR2 SYDVKM come from the germline V gene. V lost 1 base and J lost 1; bases outside the gene matches: 6. The CDR3 here is CASSLSRTGGLNYGYTF. The CDR3 DNA is TGTGCCAGCAGTTTATCTAGGACAGGGGGACTTAACTATGGCTACACCTTC.

This clone was picked up one time. V gene TRBV30 combines with J gene TRBJ2-5, with 11 nucleotides matching TRBD2. The CDR3 contains 16 residues. CDR1 GTSNPN and CDR2 SVGIG come from the germline V gene (reference sequence). V trimming: 3 bases; J trimming: 4 bases; junction bases outside the gene matches: 10. The CDR3 sequence is CAWRLAGGPSRETQYF. For the CDR3, the DNA is TGTGCCTGGAGGTTAGCGGGGGGGCCAAGTCGAGAGACCCAGTACTTC.

The chain joins TRBV30 to TRBJ1-1; D unclear. CDR3 length equals 13 residues. The germline gives CDR1 GTSNPN, CDR2 SVGIG (reference sequence). V was shortened by 0 bases and J by 0 bases, with 5 bases between the two germline ends. The DNA for the CDR3 is TGTGCCTGGAGTGTAGCCTTGAACACTGAAGCTTTCTTT. Translated, it gives CAWSVALNTEAFF.

This rearrangement joins TRBV5-5 to TRBJ2-5, with 11 bases fitting TRBD1. The CDR3 is 16 amino acids. With 4 bases clipped from V and 5 bases from J, the junction kept 10 bases outside the gene matches. Germline V gene sequence: CDR1 SGHKS, CDR2 YYEKEE (reference sequence). The CDR3 DNA is TGTGCCAGCAGCGACTGGGACAGGGGGAATTGGGAGACCCAGTACTTC. Its translation: CASSDWDRGNWETQYF.

To note about this clone: One junction end disagrees with the germline gene, perhaps due to a read error. The rearrangement joins TRBV5-6 to TRBJ2-4; 10 nucleotides line up with TRBD2. Per germline, CDR1 SGHDT and CDR2 YYEEEE. The CDR3 totals 12 residues. CDR3 region: CASSSYSGGPDF. CDR3 DNA sequence: TGTGCCAGCAGCTCGTATAGCGGGGGGCCCGACTTC.

This chain connects TRBV7-2 to TRBJ1-1, with 10 bases that match TRBD1. CDR1 and CDR2 (germline): SGHTA, FQGNSA. After removal of 0 bases from V and 6 bases from J, the junction contained 7 bases not matched to a gene. The CDR3 contains 16 residues. CDR3 protein: CASSLAVTGGLAEAFF. The CDR3 DNA follows: TGTGCCAGCAGCTTAGCGGTGACAGGGGGCCTAGCTGAAGCTTTCTTT. The full variable domain, completed using reference TRBV7-2 and TRBJ1-1, is GAGVSQSPSNKVTEKGKDVELRCDPISGHTALYWYRQSLGQGLEFLIYFQGNSAPDKSGLPSDRFSAERTGGSVSTLTIQRTQQEDSAVYLCASSLAVTGGLAEAFFGQGTRLTVV.

The chain is built from TRBV4-1 and TRBJ2-7, with D perhaps TRBD1 (6 bases). The CDR3 loop spans 13 amino acids. Germline-derived CDR1 and CDR2 are MGHRA and YSYEKL. V lost 4 bases to trimming and J lost 4 bases, with 11 bases between them. The CDR3 loop is CASSPRQDYEQYF. Here the CDR3 DNA reads TGCGCCAGCAGCCCCCGACAGGATTACGAGCAGTACTTC.

This clone is medium-sized within its sample. V usage is TRBV6-5 and J usage is TRBJ1-2; 9 bases are a match to TRBD1. CDR1 and CDR2 (germline): MNHEY, SVGAGI. V was pared by 4 bases and J by 8 bases, with 14 bases of the junction left unmatched. The CDR3 is 16 amino acids. CDR3 sequence: CASSSITGGASGGYTF. The CDR3 DNA reads as TGTGCCAGCAGTTCCATTACAGGGGGCGCATCGGGCGGCTACACCTTC.

The chain has TRBV19 and TRBJ2-1; TRBD2 might be the D (5 bases). The CDR3 totals 16 residues. CDR1 and CDR2 from the germline V gene are LNHDA and SQIVND (reference sequence). Between the trimmed V and J ends, which lost 6 bases and 0 bases, there was a span of 15 bases. CDR3: CASSTTRGSSYNEQFF. For the CDR3, the DNA is TGTGCCAGTAGCACTACTAGAGGGAGCTCCTACAATGAGCAGTTCTTC.

V is TRBV4-2 and J is TRBJ1-1; 8 bases match TRBD1. The germline V gene encodes CDR1 LGHNA and CDR2 YNFKEQ. CDR3 length equals 16 residues. V dropped 0 bases and J dropped 1; count of bases not matched to a gene: 4. CDR3 DNA: TGTGCCAGCAGCCAAGATGAGGGGACAGGGAACACTGAAGCTTTCTTT. As protein: CASSQDEGTGNTEAFF.

The chain has TRBV7-9 and TRBJ1-2, with 8 bases fitting TRBD1. Trimming removed 1 base from V and 5 bases from J; junction bases left unmatched: 12. Germline V gene sequence: CDR1 SEHNR, CDR2 FQNEAQ (reference sequence). The CDR3 runs to 17 residues. The CDR3 loop reads CASSLGEAGGRSYGYTF. CDR3 sequence (DNA): TGTGCCAGCAGCTTAGGGGAAGCAGGGGGCAGGTCATATGGCTACACCTTC.

In this sample, this clone turned up a few times. The chain employs TRBV4-1 and TRBJ2-1, with D unresolved. Germline V lookup: CDR1 MGHRA, CDR2 YSYEKL. V was cut by 0 bases and J by 2 bases, with 11 bases left in between. CDR3 length: 16 amino acids. The CDR3 spells CASSQEGRNTYNEQFF. The CDR3 nucleotides are TGCGCCAGCAGCCAAGAAGGCAGGAACACCTACAATGAGCAGTTCTTC.

The chain has TRBV7-2 and TRBJ2-4; 7 bases line up with TRBD2. CDR1 and CDR2 from the germline V gene are SGHTA and FQGNSA. V lost 3 bases to trimming and J lost 6 bases; unmatched junction nucleotides: 17. The CDR3 sequence is 18 residues long. Written as DNA, the CDR3 is TGTGCCAGCAGCTTGTTGGGATCAGGCGGGGGACTACTAAACATTCAGTACTTC. Translating it yields CASSLLGSGGGLLNIQYF.

The sample holds a few counts of this clone. The chain is built from TRBV5-4 and TRBJ1-1, with a weak D call TRBD1 (5 bases). Germline lookup yields CDR1 SGHNT and CDR2 YYREEE (reference sequence). This CDR3 contains 13 residues. Deletions cut 4 bases from V and 2 bases from J, with 9 bases between. CDR3 nucleotides: TGTGCCAGCAGCGGGGACTTTAACACTGAAGCTTTCTTT. This codes for CASSGDFNTEAFF. The full variable domain, its missing parts supplied by reference TRBV5-4 and TRBJ1-1, is ETGVTQSPTHLIKTRGQQVTLRCSSQSGHNTVSWYQQALGQGPQFIFQYYREEENGRGNFPPRFSGLQFPNYSSELNVNALELDDSALYLCASSGDFNTEAFFGQGTRLTVV.

This clone was counted between two and nine times. This chain links TRBV2 with TRBJ1-2; D might be TRBD1 (5 bases). CDR3 length: 15 amino acids. V shed 1 base and J shed 5 bases, with 14 bases lying between them. Germline lookup yields CDR1 SNHLY and CDR2 FYNNEI. This CDR3 is CASSEGQLLEYGYTF. Written as DNA, the CDR3 is TGTGCCAGCAGTGAAGGACAGCTCTTAGAATATGGCTACACCTTC.